This T cell receptor (beta chain) was profiled in a study of early stage breast cancer tumors (dated by TCRdb to 2015 to 2018). Some background on the complete study: Of the 15 to 20 invasive breast tumors, roughly 13 were found to be estrogen receptor-positive, progesterone receptor-positive and HER2-negative. A total of about 2,800,000 templates, representing approximately 1,100,000 unique clonotypes, were detected across all samples. Of the approximately twelve ER+/PR+/HER2- tumors, eight were classified as invasive ductal carcinomas and four as invasive lobular carcinomas. On average, each sample had about 9.9-fold read coverage.

The CDR3 goes from the cysteine to the phenylalanine over 15 residues. The retained sequence is limited to the CDR3, 45 bases, with the frame set at the first base. Based on the germline V gene (reference sequence), the CDR1 and CDR2 sequences are MNHNY and SVGAGI. For this chain, trimming is 7 bases at the V end and 5 bases at the J end, and the number of junction bases without a gene match is 14. Points on this clone: Its antigen target is currently unknown. Base qualities are not recorded, but no much larger clone differs from it by a single base.

Here is what the overall study found, with its caveats: Enriched TCRB sequences shared across patients were mostly commonly generated sequences, unlikely to play an important role in the tumor microenvironment. Because the cohort was small, a breakdown by tumor subtype could not be done. Bulk genomic DNA sequencing of unsorted cells missed chain pairing and functional markers such as CD4, CD8 and FOXP3. Greater similarity was observed between blood and normal breast repertoires than between blood and tumor repertoires, and tumor was distinguished from normal in most of the 16 patients when each tissue was compared with blood. Compared with adjacent normal breast tissue, tumors had roughly 2.5-fold higher T cell density and higher clonality.

Every sample was amplified as two independent genomic DNA replicates, using 0.5 ug for blood and roughly 1.4 ug for tumor or normal breast. Following the manufacturer's instructions, the ImmunoSeq Intro kit was used to carry out TCRB sequencing on genomic DNA. Multiplex PCR ran about 29 cycles with proprietary primers and spike-in control sequences for absolute quantification. Single-end 150-bp reads were used to sequence an 87-bp fragment covering the CDR3 and the flanking V and J genes. Each lane of an Illumina MiSeq using version 3.0 chemistry carried seven multiplexed samples, with two replicates per sample. In the paper's pipeline: Raw data were processed by the vendor's proprietary pipeline, with both replicates merged into one result per sample. To define clonotypes, the study grouped productive rearrangements that shared the V-gene family, CDR3 amino acid sequence and J-gene segment. To compute clonality, the normalized Shannon entropy (Pielou evenness) of TCRB abundances was subtracted from 1. To estimate T cell density, the total number of templates was divided by the input cell count, which was inferred from how much DNA went in. Recon, run with its default parameters, was used to estimate overall repertoire diversity and clonality. Tumor-enriched clonotypes were defined as having over 0.1% abundance in tumor and at least 32-fold higher abundance than in normal breast. TCRdb retrieved this table from immuneACCESS and kept in-frame rearrangements only. Not all clones are present; in checked studies, unresolved V genes account for under half, and no reason is known for the remainder. That table furnishes V, J and clone size, whereas the DNA furnished D and trimming. Here the sample has tens of thousands of clones; 83% occur a single time. The top ten hold about 1.4% of the sample.

The study profiled bulk TCR beta-chain repertoires in matched peripheral blood, tumor and adjacent normal breast tissue taken from some 17 patients with early-stage breast cancer. Before surgery, roughly 4.5-11 mL of whole blood was collected in EDTA tubes and processed within 2 hours. Ficoll-Paque centrifugation in SepMate-50 tubes was used to isolate peripheral blood mononuclear cells. For storage in liquid nitrogen, PBMCs were cryopreserved as aliquots of about 1.9 to 4.5 million cells in approximately 90% FBS with around 10% DMSO. Genomic DNA was extracted with the Qiagen AllPrep DNA/RNA Mini kit.

The specimen sequenced was blood. The sequence is built from TRBV6-6 and TRBJ2-7; TRBD2 aligns with 7 central bases. This clonotype was sampled from a person aged 50 to 59 with breast cancer. The nucleotide sequence is given as TGTGCCAGCACCCCCCTGAGGACTAGGGGTAACGAGCAGTACTTC. Translation gives CASTPLRTRGNEQYF.